This entry is about one TCR beta chain. This clonotype was found a few times. Its cognate antigen has yet to be identified. Base quality data are lacking; no much larger clone is found one base away. This entry comes from a study of response to subunit inactivated influenza vaccine (dated 2018 in TCRdb). In the study overall: The study used deep quantitative T cell receptor repertoire profiling to track responses to a trivalent subunit inactivated influenza vaccine. Here is what the overall study found, with its caveats: The authors suggested that each seasonal influenza vaccination may recruit only a limited number of new T cells.

CDR1 is given as SGHDT and CDR2 as YYEEEE, both from the germline V gene. Reading from cysteine to phenylalanine, the CDR3 counts 17 amino acids. Kept here is only the CDR3 DNA, which spans 51 bases and is read in frame from base 1. Trimming costs V 2 bases and J 2 bases, and their ends lie 19 bases apart. Libraries were made using RT-PCR. The data were produced on an Illumina HiSeq 2500. The raw public reads went through TCRdb reprocessing: fastp at Q25, MiXCR clone calling, in-frame beta chains kept. Every entry covers one CDR3 protein and lists the most common genes and DNA from its rows. The table for this sample lists around 790,000 distinct CDR3 sequences; around 21% of them were counted only once. Approximately 10% of the sample goes to the ten largest clones.

The sequence is built from TRBV5-6 and TRBJ2-5, with the D call perhaps TRBD1 or TRBD2, as 6 bases match in each case. The sequence was collected from a man in his fifties or sixties who received an inactivated influenza vaccine. Donor details come from another sample of the same person, matched by shared clones. This specimen was PBMCs from blood, taken around 5 days after vaccination. For the CDR3, the sequence is CASSFKGGQRRQETQYF. The DNA sequence follows: TGTGCCAGCAGCTTTAAGGGGGGCCAGCGGAGGCAAGAGACCCAGTACTTC.